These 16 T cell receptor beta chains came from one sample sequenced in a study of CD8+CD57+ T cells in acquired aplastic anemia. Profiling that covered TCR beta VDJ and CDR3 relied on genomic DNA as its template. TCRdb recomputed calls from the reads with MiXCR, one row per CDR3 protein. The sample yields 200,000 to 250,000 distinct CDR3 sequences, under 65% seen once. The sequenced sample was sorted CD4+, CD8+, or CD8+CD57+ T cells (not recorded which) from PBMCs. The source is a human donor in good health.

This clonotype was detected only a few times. The CDR3 here is CASSYNVMNTEAFF. As DNA, the CDR3 is TGTGCCAGCAGTTACAATGTTATGAACACTGAAGCTTTCTTT. This chain links TRBV6-5 with TRBJ1-1; unclear D gene. This CDR3 has 14 residues. CDR1 is MNHEY, CDR2 SVGAGI, per germline. Trimming took off 2 bases at V and 0 bases at J, with 7 bases between the two ends.

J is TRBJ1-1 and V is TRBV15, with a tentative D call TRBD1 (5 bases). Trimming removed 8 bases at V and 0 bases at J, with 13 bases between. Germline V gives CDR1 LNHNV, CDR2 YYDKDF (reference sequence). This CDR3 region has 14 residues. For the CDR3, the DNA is TGTGCCACCTCGGGGGGGATATTGAACACTGAAGCTTTCTTT. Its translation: CATSGGILNTEAFF.

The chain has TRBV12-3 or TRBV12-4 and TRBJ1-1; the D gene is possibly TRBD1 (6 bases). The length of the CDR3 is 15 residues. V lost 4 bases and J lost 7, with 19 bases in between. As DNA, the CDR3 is TGTGCCAGCAGTTACTCGAGGGGGACGGTCATTGAAGCTTTCTTT. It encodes CASSYSRGTVIEAFF.

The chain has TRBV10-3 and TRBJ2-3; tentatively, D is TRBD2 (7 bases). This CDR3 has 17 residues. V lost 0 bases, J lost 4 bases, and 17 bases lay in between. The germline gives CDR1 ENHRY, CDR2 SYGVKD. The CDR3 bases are TGTGCCATCAGTGAGTCGGGGATTGGGGGGGCCGCAGATACGCAGTATTTT. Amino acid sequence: CAISESGIGGAADTQYF.

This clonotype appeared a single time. The CDR3 coding sequence is TGTGCCAGCAGCTTTGGAGGCACCGGCACTGAAGCTTTCTTT. This translates into CASSFGGTGTEAFF. This chain joins TRBV11-2 and TRBJ1-1; D is ambiguous. V was shortened by 3 bases and J by 4 bases, with 12 bases between the two germline ends. CDR1 is SGHAT and CDR2 is FQNNGV in the germline V gene. CDR3 length: 14 amino acids.

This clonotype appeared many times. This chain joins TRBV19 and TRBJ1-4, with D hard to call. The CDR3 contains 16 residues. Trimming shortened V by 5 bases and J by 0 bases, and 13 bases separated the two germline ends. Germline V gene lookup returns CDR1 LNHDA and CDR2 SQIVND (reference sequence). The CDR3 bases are TGTGCCAGTAGTCCCCGGACGAGTGCAACTAATGAAAAACTGTTTTTT. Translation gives CASSPRTSATNEKLFF.

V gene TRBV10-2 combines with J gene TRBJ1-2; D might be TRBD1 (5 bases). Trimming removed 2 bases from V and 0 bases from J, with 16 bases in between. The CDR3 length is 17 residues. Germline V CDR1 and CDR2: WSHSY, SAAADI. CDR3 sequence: CASSEIGTEDTNYGYTF. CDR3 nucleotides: TGCGCCAGCAGTGAGATTGGAACGGAGGACACTAACTATGGCTACACCTTC.

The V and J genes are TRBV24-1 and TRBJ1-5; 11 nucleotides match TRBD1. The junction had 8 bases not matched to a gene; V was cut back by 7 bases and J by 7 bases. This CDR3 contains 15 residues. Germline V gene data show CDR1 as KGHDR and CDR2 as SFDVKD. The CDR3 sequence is CATSTGTGGKQPQHF. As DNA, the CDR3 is TGTGCCACCAGCACCGGGACAGGGGGGAAACAGCCCCAGCATTTT.

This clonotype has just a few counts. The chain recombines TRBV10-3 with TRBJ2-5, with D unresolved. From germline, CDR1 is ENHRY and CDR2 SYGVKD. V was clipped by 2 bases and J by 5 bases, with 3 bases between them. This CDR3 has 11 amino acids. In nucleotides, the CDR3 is TGTGCCATCAGTGAGGGGGAGACCCAGTACTTC. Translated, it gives CAISEGETQYF.

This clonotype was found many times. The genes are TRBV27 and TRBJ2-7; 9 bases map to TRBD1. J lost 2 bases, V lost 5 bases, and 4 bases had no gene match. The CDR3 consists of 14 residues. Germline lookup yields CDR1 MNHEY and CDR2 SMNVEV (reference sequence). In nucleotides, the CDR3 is TGTGCCAGCAGTGCCGGGACAGGGACCTACGAGCAGTACTTC. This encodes CASSAGTGTYEQYF.

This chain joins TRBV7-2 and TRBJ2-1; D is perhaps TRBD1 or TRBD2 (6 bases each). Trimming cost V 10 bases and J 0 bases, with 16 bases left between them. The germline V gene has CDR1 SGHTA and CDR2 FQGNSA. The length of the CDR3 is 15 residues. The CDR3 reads CATRGGSSSYNEQFF. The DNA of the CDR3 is TGTGCCACCCGAGGGGGGAGCAGCTCCTACAATGAGCAGTTCTTC.

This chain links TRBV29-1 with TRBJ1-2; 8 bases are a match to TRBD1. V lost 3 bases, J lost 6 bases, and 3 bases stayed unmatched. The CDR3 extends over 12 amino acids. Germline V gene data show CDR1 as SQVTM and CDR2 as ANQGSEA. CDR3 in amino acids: CSVDATGDGYTF. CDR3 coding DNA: TGCAGCGTTGATGCGACAGGGGATGGCTACACCTTC. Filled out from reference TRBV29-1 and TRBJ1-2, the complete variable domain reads SAVISQKPSRDICQRGTSLTIQCQVDSQVTMMFWYRQQPGQSLTLIATANQGSEATYESGFVIDKFPISRPNLTFSTLTVSNMSPEDSSIYLCSVDATGDGYTFGSGTRLTVV.

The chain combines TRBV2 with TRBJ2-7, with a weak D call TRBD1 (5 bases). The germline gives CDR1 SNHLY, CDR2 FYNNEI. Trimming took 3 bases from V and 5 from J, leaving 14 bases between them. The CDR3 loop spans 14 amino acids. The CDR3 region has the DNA TGTGCCAGCAGTGATGTTGGCGCAGGGAACGAGCAGTACTTC. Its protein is CASSDVGAGNEQYF.

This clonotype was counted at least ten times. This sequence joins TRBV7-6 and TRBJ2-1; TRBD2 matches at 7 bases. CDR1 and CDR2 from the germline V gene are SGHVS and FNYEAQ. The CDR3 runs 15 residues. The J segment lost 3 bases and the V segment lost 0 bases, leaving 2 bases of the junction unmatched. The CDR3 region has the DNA TGTGCCAGCAGCTTAGCGGGGGGGGTCTACAATGAGCAGTTCTTC. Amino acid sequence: CASSLAGGVYNEQFF. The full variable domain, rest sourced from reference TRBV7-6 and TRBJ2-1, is GAGVSQSPRYKVTKRGQDVALRCDPISGHVSLYWYRQALGQGPEFLTYFNYEAQQDKSGLPNDRFSAERPEGSISTLTIQRTEQRDSAMYRCASSLAGGVYNEQFFGPGTRLTVL.

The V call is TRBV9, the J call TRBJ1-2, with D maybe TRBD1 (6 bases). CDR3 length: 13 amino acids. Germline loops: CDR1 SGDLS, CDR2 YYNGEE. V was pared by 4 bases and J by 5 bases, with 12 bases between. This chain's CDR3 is CASSKQGMYGYTF. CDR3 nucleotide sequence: TGTGCCAGCAGCAAACAGGGAATGTATGGCTACACCTTC.

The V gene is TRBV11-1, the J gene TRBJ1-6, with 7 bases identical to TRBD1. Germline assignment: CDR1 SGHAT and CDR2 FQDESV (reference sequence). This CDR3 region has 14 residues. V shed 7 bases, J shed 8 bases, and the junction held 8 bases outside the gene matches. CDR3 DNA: TGTGCCAGCACGGGGACAGCCATTTATTCACCCCTCCACTTT. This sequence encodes CASTGTAIYSPLHF.